This TCR beta chain was identified in a study of patients and donors after allogeneic stem cell transplantation. The junction had 12 bases not matched to a gene; V was cut back by 3 bases and J by 5 bases. Germline V CDR1 and CDR2: DFQATT, SNEGSKA (reference sequence). The CDR3 contains 16 residues. TCRdb re-analysed the RT-PCR reads in MiXCR, keeping a single row per CDR3 protein. The data hold some 880,000 distinct CDR3 sequences, with about a sixth observed a single time. This clonotype has only a few counts. The sequencing sample was made of blood, either unsorted or a sorted T cell fraction (not recorded which). The chain joins TRBV20-1 to TRBJ2-3, with TRBD2 matching 9 bases. The receptor's source is a human donor who was either an allogeneic HSCT recipient or a stem cell or donor lymphocyte infusion donor (not recorded which). It is not recorded whose cells these are; they may come from a transplant donor. As DNA, the CDR3 is TGCAGTGCTAGGGTAGCGGGGGCCCTCATTCTAGATACGCAGTATTTT. This sequence encodes CSARVAGALILDTQYF.